This T cell receptor beta chain was sequenced in a study of T cell responses to AZD1222 COVID-19 vaccine. General observations from the study: Close to half of all spike-specific TCRs reportedly target regions of the variants that are unmutated.

Repertoires were generated with immunoSEQ multiplex PCR, while TCRdb's copy carries only in-frame clones and drops some. The table lists about 140,000 clones. Details on this clone: The antigen remains unidentified.

This CDR3 is built from 14 residues. Germline CDR1 and CDR2: LGHDT and YNNKEL (reference sequence). The V end lost 4 bases, the J end lost 5 bases, and 14 bases lay between the germline ends. This TCR derives from an adult in good health. The sequenced sample consisted of peripheral blood. This chain joins TRBV3-1 (or the pseudogene TRBV3-2) and TRBJ1-2; a weak D match, TRBD1 (5 bases). The CDR3 here is CASSPGTAPYGYTF. DNA for the CDR3: TGTGCCAGCAGCCCAGGGACCGCTCCTTATGGCTACACCTTC.